A selection of T cell receptor beta chains follows, all from one sample in a study of glioma-infiltrating T cells after dendritic cell vaccination. Produced via immunoSEQ multiplex PCR; TCRdb's table is partial and in-frame only. Of some 99,000 clones in the sample, around 80% are singletons; the top ten hold under 6.5%. The sequences come from blood, collected after dendritic cell vaccination. The receptors were sampled from a human donor with glioblastoma. Each CDR3 is given without its conserved first and last residue.

len | v_gene | CDR3aa
11 | TRBV4-2 | ASSQDEGVVQY
12 | TRBV18 | ASSAMDSLYGYT
12 | TRBV28 | ASSRAPMNTEAF
13 | TRBV5-1 | ASSLDRANTGELF
14 | TRBV9 | ASSPGLGQGWEKLF
12 | TRBV19 | ASSIQTGVQPQH
16 | TRBV5-5 | ASSLRRTGGFGNSPLH
13 | TRBV5-4 | ASSTPSGGDYGYT
13 | TRBV29-1 | SAVRGGQGTDTQY
13 | TRBV6-1 | ASSESGGDVHEQF
12 | TRBV28 | ASSFRQQGTEAF
12 | TRBV19 | ASRTGDRPYEQY
18 | TRBV28 | ASSSAGLAGAHLSFVEQF
11 | TRBV11-2 | ASSLGPGDTIY
11 | TRBV18 | ASSTGQDYGYT
13 | TRBV11-1 | ASSLEGAGTGELF
11 | TRBV2 | ASSKGSGQEQY
13 | TRBV7-8 | ASSRTSGAFYEQY
14 | TRBV10-2 | ASSEYIGGKIDEQF
16 | TRBV10-2 | ASSEYWGQGANFYEQY
12 | TRBV5-1 | ASSLSGYTDTQY
11 | TRBV19 | ASNPLTGRGYT
13 | TRBV30 | AWRTGTEYQETQY
15 | TRBV10-2 | ASSELWGEWSNQPQH
11 | TRBV5-5 | ASSLRRAYGYT
14 | TRBV28 | ASSLSRALQGYEQY